Below are 16 T cell receptor beta chains sequenced from a single sample in a study of cytomegalovirus exposure and HLA in healthy donors. The PCR had 60 Vbeta and 13 Jbeta primers. Some clones are missing from TCRdb's copy, which holds only in-frame ones; the method was immunoSEQ multiplex PCR. The sample lists around 130,000 clones, about two thirds occurring once. Material: PBMCs. The origin of the receptors is a woman aged 55 to 70 in good health and CMV-seropositive.

The rearrangement links TRBV18 to TRBJ2-5; D is undetermined. CDR1 KGHSH and CDR2 LQKENI come from the germline V gene. V was cut by 0 bases and J by 5 bases, with 16 bases left in between. The CDR3 covers 16 residues. CDR3 residues: CASSPPATGGTETQYF. For the CDR3, the DNA is TGTGCCAGCTCACCACCTGCGACTGGTGGTACGGAGACCCAGTACTTC.

V usage is TRBV7-6 and J usage is TRBJ2-1; TRBD1 might be the D (5 bases). The V end was cut by 3 bases, the J end by 6 bases, with 15 bases between. The germline gives CDR1 SGHVS, CDR2 FNYEAQ. This CDR3 region has 15 residues. The CDR3 is CASSLKGASFNEQFF. CDR3 nucleotides: TGTGCCAGCAGCTTGAAAGGGGCGTCTTTCAATGAGCAGTTCTTC.

This clone occurred once. The V and J genes are TRBV5-1 and TRBJ2-7, with D perhaps TRBD1 (5 bases). The CDR3 has 12 amino acids. V lost 1 base, J lost 3 bases, and 5 bases lay in between. Germline assignment: CDR1 SGHRS and CDR2 YFSETQ. CDR3 region: CASSLRGYEQYF. The CDR3 coding sequence is TGCGCCAGCAGCTTGAGGGGCTACGAGCAGTACTTC.

In DNA form, the CDR3 reads TGTGCCAGCAGAGCCTTGACAGTCGTGAGCTACACCTTC. Translation gives CASRALTVVSYTF. The V gene is TRBV6-1, the J gene TRBJ1-2; the D gene is possibly TRBD1 (5 bases). This CDR3 is built from 13 residues. V was pared by 6 bases and J by 9 bases, with 17 bases between. Germline CDR1 is MNHNS and CDR2 is SASEGT.

The V call is TRBV27, the J call TRBJ1-1; no definite D call. The CDR3 totals 15 residues. The V end lost 1 base, the J end lost 6 bases, and 15 bases lay between the germline ends. Per germline, CDR1 MNHEY and CDR2 SMNVEV (reference sequence). This chain's CDR3 is CASSLFQPGGAEAFF. CDR3 DNA: TGTGCCAGCAGTTTATTCCAACCGGGTGGCGCTGAAGCTTTCTTT.

J is TRBJ2-2 and V is TRBV11-2; D is uncertain. Trimming pared 0 bases from V and 1 base from J, leaving 3 bases between. The CDR3 totals 14 residues. Per germline, CDR1 SGHAT and CDR2 FQNNGV. CDR3 loop: CASSLDWNTGELFF. DNA of the CDR3: TGTGCCAGCAGCTTAGACTGGAACACCGGGGAGCTGTTTTTT.

The chain links TRBV7-9 to TRBJ1-1; 8 nucleotides match TRBD1. This CDR3 region has 15 residues. V trimming: 0 bases; J trimming: 6 bases; junction bases outside the gene matches: 6. Germline CDR1 reads SEHNR; CDR2 reads FQNEAQ (reference sequence). Here the CDR3 reads CASSLALDRGPEAFF. CDR3 coding DNA: TGTGCCAGCAGCTTAGCCCTAGACAGGGGCCCTGAAGCTTTCTTT.

The chain uses TRBV7-9 and TRBJ2-2; 7 nucleotides align to TRBD2. CDR3 length equals 15 residues. The V gene end was trimmed by 7 bases and the J gene end by 4 bases; junction bases not matched to a gene: 9. Per the germline V gene, CDR1 is SEHNR and CDR2 is FQNEAQ (reference sequence). The DNA for the CDR3 is TGTGCCAGCACCGGCGCGGGGGACCCCACCGGGGAGCTGTTTTTT. It encodes CASTGAGDPTGELFF. Looking up the rest from reference TRBV7-9 and TRBJ2-2 gives the full variable domain: DTGVSQNPRHKITKRGQNVTFRCDPISEHNRLYWYRQTLGQGPEFLTYFQNEAQLEKSRLLSDRFSAERPKGSFSTLEIQRTEQGDSAMYLCASTGAGDPTGELFFGEGSRLTVL.

The rearrangement links TRBV7-2 to TRBJ2-2, with a weak D call TRBD1 (6 bases). Per the germline V gene, CDR1 is SGHTA and CDR2 is FQGNSA. This CDR3 spans 15 amino acids. V dropped 3 bases and J dropped 3 bases, with 11 bases sitting between them. The CDR3 sequence is CASSLGRGYTGELFF. The CDR3 DNA sequence: TGTGCCAGCAGCTTGGGAAGGGGGTACACCGGGGAGCTGTTTTTT.

This chain links TRBV5-1 with TRBJ2-7, with TRBD1 identical over 9 bases. J gave up 2 bases and V 4 bases, and 7 bases lay outside the gene matches. This CDR3 comprises 15 residues. Germline loops: CDR1 SGHRS, CDR2 YFSETQ. In nucleotides, the CDR3 is TGCGCCAGCAGCACCATGACAGGGGGACCCTACGAGCAGTACTTC. Its protein product is CASSTMTGGPYEQYF.

The chain employs TRBV14 and TRBJ1-5; D is uncertain. V was cut by 0 bases and J by 6 bases, with 6 bases left in between. Germline assignment: CDR1 SGHDN and CDR2 FVKESK. The CDR3 is made up of 13 amino acids. CDR3 bases: TGTGCCAGCAGCCAAGACGGGGTTCAGCCCCAGCATTTT. The encoded protein is CASSQDGVQPQHF. The whole variable domain, remainder taken from reference TRBV14 and TRBJ1-5, is EAGVTQFPSHSVIEKGQTVTLRCDPISGHDNLYWYRRVMGKEIKFLLHFVKESKQDESGMPNNRFLAERTGGTYSTLKVQPAELEDSGVYFCASSQDGVQPQHFGDGTRLSIL.

The chain employs TRBV11-2 and TRBJ1-4; 7 bases align to TRBD1. The CDR3 consists of 14 residues. Trimming at V came to 6 bases and at J to 8 bases, leaving 9 bases not matched to a gene. Looked up from germline, CDR1 is SGHAT and CDR2 is FQNNGV. CDR3 sequence reads: CASSQDRVREKLFF. The CDR3 coding sequence is TGTGCCAGCAGTCAAGACAGGGTCAGAGAAAAACTGTTTTTT.

The sample holds one count of this clone. CDR3 nucleotides: TGTGCCAGCAGCTTAGCGCGGGGATCTGGAAACACCATATATTTT. Amino acids: CASSLARGSGNTIYF. The chain uses TRBV7-2 and TRBJ1-3, with D unclear. The CDR3 runs 15 residues. Germline V gene lookup returns CDR1 SGHTA and CDR2 FQGNSA. V gave up 0 bases and J gave up 1 base, with 7 bases separating them.

This rearrangement joins TRBV4-1 to TRBJ2-3; 8 nucleotides match TRBD1. The CDR3 totals 15 residues. Germline lookup yields CDR1 MGHRA and CDR2 YSYEKL. Germline trimming cut 6 bases from V and 4 bases from J; bases unmatched to any gene: 9. The CDR3 DNA follows: TGCGCCAGCAGTAAAGATGGACAGGGACCAGATACGCAGTATTTT. It is translated as CASSKDGQGPDTQYF.

This sequence joins TRBV7-3 and TRBJ2-1; TRBD2 matches at 12 bases. Germline V gene data show CDR1 as SGHTA and CDR2 as FQGTGA. V lost 7 bases, J lost 9 bases, and 13 bases stayed unmatched. There are 16 residues in the CDR3. CDR3 in DNA: TGTGCCAGCAAATATTCGACTAGCGGGGGACCCGGTGAGCAGTTCTTC. It translates to CASKYSTSGGPGEQFF.

The rearrangement links TRBV7-9 to TRBJ2-1; D unclear. In germline, CDR1 is SEHNR, CDR2 FQNEAQ (reference sequence). Trimming pared 5 bases from V and 12 bases from J, leaving 5 bases between. There are 9 residues in the CDR3. CDR3 nucleotide sequence: TGTGCCAGCAGCCCGGGGCAGTTCTTC. Protein: CASSPGQFF.